Below are 5 T cell receptor beta chains sequenced from a single sample in a study of Graves' ophthalmopathy and Graves' hyperthyroidism. Transcripts of RNA were the source for amplifying TCR beta CDR3 regions. Following a first-round RT-PCR that used HTBI primers, a second-round multiplex PCR was carried out. MiXCR, applied by TCRdb to the multiplex PCR reads, yields one record per CDR3 protein. The table has 340,000 or so distinct CDR3 sequences, roughly 17% seen once. The sequencing input was peripheral blood. These receptors originate from an adult man with Graves' ophthalmopathy.

The chain uses TRBV30 and TRBJ1-1; possibly TRBD1 for D (5 bases). V was clipped by 5 bases and J by 5 bases, with 9 bases between them. The V gene's germline CDR1 is GTSNPN and CDR2 SVGIG (reference sequence). The CDR3 spans 11 residues. The CDR3 here is CAWAGKTEAFF. The CDR3 DNA follows: TGTGCCTGGGCAGGGAAAACTGAAGCTTTCTTT.

This clonotype was recorded many times. This chain connects TRBV12-3 or TRBV12-4 to TRBJ1-1; TRBD1 aligns across 7 bases. The CDR3 length is 13 residues. J gave up 11 bases and V 3 bases, and 9 bases lay outside the gene matches. The CDR3 nucleotides read TGTGCCAGCAGTTTTACAGGGGTAAACTCGGCTTTCTTT. Translation gives CASSFTGVNSAFF.

The genes are TRBV28 and TRBJ1-2; no clear D. Deletions cut 10 bases from V and 1 base from J, with 10 bases between. There are 12 residues in the CDR3. Per germline, CDR1 MDHEN and CDR2 SYDVKM. CDR3 loop: CATEGGNYGYTF. CDR3 in DNA: TGTGCCACCGAGGGAGGTAACTATGGCTACACCTTC.

The sample holds many counts of this clonotype. The V call is TRBV7-2, the J call TRBJ2-5; 15 nucleotides match TRBD2. V was pared by 0 bases and J by 2 bases, with 10 bases of the junction left unmatched. CDR3 length equals 20 residues. CDR1 is SGHTA, CDR2 FQGNSA, per germline. This CDR3 is CASSLAPGLAGGRVQETQYF. The CDR3 nucleotides are TGTGCCAGCAGCTTAGCGCCTGGACTAGCGGGGGGGCGGGTACAAGAGACCCAGTACTTC.

There are many counts of this clonotype. V is TRBV5-1 and J is TRBJ1-6; D gene uncertain. The V end was cut by 4 bases, the J end by 10 bases, with 15 bases between. The CDR3 length is 14 residues. Germline V CDR1 and CDR2: SGHRS, YFSETQ. The CDR3 nucleotides are TGCGCCAGCAGCCGTGACACGACGGGGTCACCCCTCCACTTT. Protein product: CASSRDTTGSPLHF.